This T cell receptor (beta chain) was found in a study of cytomegalovirus exposure and HLA in healthy donors. Findings and limits, study-wide: An observed cluster of highly shared sequence variants was recorded as a likely sequencing artifact. CMV serostatus alone was available as immune exposure information. Most observed TCR sequences were rare, whereas some public TCRs were detected in many donors.

The V gene's germline CDR1 is MNHNS and CDR2 SASEGT. Trimming removed 6 bases from V and 6 bases from J; junction bases left unmatched: 9. CDR3 size: 15 residues. The PCR made use of 60 Vbeta and 13 Jbeta primers. Using immunoSEQ multiplex PCR, the repertoire was profiled, and TCRdb retains in-frame clones only, with some absent. The data contain some 90,000 clones, around three quarters of them singletons. Comment on this clone: Its antigen is still unknown.

The chain couples TRBV6-1 to TRBJ1-5; 9 bases fit TRBD1. The sample comprised PBMCs. This clonotype was obtained from a man aged 60 to 69 in good health and CMV-seronegative. The CDR3 loop reads CASSGDRAAGQPQHF. CDR3 coding DNA: TGTGCCAGCAGCGGGGACAGGGCGGCGGGTCAGCCCCAGCATTTT.